This T cell receptor beta chain stems from a study of response to subunit inactivated influenza vaccine. Notes on the study in general: Authors suggested each seasonal influenza vaccination recruits few new T cells.

Each CDR3 protein gets one entry after TCRdb re-called the RT-PCR reads with MiXCR. Seen here are 860,000 or so distinct CDR3 sequences, about 20% observed once, and the top ten hold about 10%. This clonotype occurred a few times. What it binds is unknown. The trim removed 4 bases at V and 6 bases at J, leaving 13 bases unmatched. Germline V lookup: CDR1 LNHNV, CDR2 YYDKDF (reference sequence). The CDR3 sequence is 17 residues long. The chain combines TRBV15 with TRBJ2-1; 9 positions match TRBD1. The specimen comprised PBMCs from blood, sampled 4 to 6 days after vaccination. The source is a man aged 50 to 59 who received an inactivated influenza vaccine. The CDR3 sequence is CATSKNLVGTGINEQFF. In nucleotides, the CDR3 is TGTGCCACCAGCAAAAACCTAGTTGGGACAGGGATCAATGAGCAGTTCTTC.